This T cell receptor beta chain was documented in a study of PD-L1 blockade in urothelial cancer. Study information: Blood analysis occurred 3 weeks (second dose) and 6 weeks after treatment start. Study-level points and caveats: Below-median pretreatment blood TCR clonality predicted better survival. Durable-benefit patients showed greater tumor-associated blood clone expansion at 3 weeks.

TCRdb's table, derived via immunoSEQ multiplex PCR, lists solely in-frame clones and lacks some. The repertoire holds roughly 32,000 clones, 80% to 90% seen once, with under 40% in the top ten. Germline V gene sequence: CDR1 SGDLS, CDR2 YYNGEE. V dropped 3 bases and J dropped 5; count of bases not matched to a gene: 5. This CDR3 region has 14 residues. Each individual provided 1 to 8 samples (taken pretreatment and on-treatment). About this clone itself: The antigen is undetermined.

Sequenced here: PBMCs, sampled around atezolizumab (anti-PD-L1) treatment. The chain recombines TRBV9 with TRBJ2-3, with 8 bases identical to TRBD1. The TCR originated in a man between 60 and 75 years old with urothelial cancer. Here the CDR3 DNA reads TGTGCCAGCAGCGCCCGGACAGGGAGAGATACGCAGTATTTT. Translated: CASSARTGRDTQYF.